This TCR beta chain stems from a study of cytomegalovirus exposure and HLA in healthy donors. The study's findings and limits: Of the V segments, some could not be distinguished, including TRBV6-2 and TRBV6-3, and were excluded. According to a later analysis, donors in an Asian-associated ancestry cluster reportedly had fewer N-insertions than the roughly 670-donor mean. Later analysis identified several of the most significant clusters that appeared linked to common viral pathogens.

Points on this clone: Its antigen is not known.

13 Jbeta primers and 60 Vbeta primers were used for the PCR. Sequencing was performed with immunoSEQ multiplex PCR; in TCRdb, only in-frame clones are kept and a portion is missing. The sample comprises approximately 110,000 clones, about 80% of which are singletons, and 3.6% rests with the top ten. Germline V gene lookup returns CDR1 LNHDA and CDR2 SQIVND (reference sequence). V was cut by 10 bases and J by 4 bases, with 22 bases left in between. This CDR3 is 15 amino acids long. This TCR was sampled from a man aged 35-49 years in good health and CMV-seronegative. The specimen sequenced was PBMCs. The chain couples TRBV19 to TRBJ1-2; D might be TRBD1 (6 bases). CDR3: CATWVAGALPYGYTF. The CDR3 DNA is TGTGCCACCTGGGTAGCAGGGGCCCTTCCCTATGGCTACACCTTC.